The clone carrying this TCR beta chain was counted between two and nine times. The record originates from a study of T cell repertoires in cytomegalovirus infection. Study-level information: TCR beta signatures that were public indicated CMV infection and matching HLA type.

Per germline, CDR1 SQVTM and CDR2 ANQGSEA. V was cut by 4 bases and J by 0 bases, with 14 bases left in between. This CDR3 is 15 amino acids long. TCRdb called the reads again in MiXCR, with one record for every CDR3 protein. The sample records some 180,000 distinct CDR3 sequences, roughly 20% being singletons. The sample comprised PBMCs. This clonotype was obtained from a human donor in good health (CMV status not recorded). Some clones in this sample may be carry-over from other donors' samples. The chain joins TRBV29-1 to TRBJ2-3; tentative D call: TRBD2 (5 bases). CDR3 sequence (DNA): TGCAGCGTTGCGGGGAGTCCCTCTAGCACAGATACGCAGTATTTT. Its protein product is CSVAGSPSSTDTQYF.